A single sample gave rise to the 3 T cell receptor beta chains below, sequenced in a study of blood T cell repertoires in COVID-19. Produced via immunoSEQ multiplex PCR; TCRdb's table is partial and in-frame only. The repertoire has around 60,000 clones, 85% to 90% of them found once; the top ten carry 3.5% to 4%. The source material was peripheral blood. The receptors were gathered from a human donor in a cohort sampled during active COVID-19.

The V gene is TRBV6-4, the J gene TRBJ1-5; no firm D call. Trimming removed 6 bases from V and 6 bases from J, with 9 bases in between. This CDR3 has 12 amino acids. Germline values: CDR1 MRHNA, CDR2 SNTAGT. The CDR3 region is CASRSPGQPQHF. In DNA, the CDR3 is TGTGCCAGCAGAAGCCCGGGTCAGCCCCAGCATTTT.

The chain combines TRBV3-1 (or the pseudogene TRBV3-2) with TRBJ1-1, with D uncertain. Germline V gene lookup returns CDR1 LGHDT and CDR2 YNNKEL (reference sequence). The CDR3 has 15 amino acids. Trimming took off 0 bases at V and 1 base at J, with 9 bases between the two ends. The CDR3 region is CASSQDERRNTEAFF. Here the CDR3 DNA reads TGTGCCAGCAGCCAAGATGAGAGAAGGAACACTGAAGCTTTCTTT.

The chain is built from TRBV18 and TRBJ2-2, with D perhaps matching TRBD2 (6 bases). The CDR3 loop spans 15 amino acids. V was cut by 3 bases and J by 2 bases, with 10 bases left in between. Germline assignment: CDR1 KGHSH and CDR2 LQKENI. The CDR3 here is CASSPSGLNTGELFF. The CDR3 nucleotides are TGTGCCAGCTCACCCTCGGGACTTAACACCGGGGAGCTGTTTTTT.